This T cell receptor beta chain originates from a study of blood T cell repertoires in COVID-19. Study in general: There were acute and convalescent COVID-19 samples, and they came from the United States, Italy and Spain.

The participants were between roughly 18 and 90 years old and came from some 23 US areas. In the source study's methods: Reference gene primer amplification in the assay estimated nucleated cell counts. The repertoire was sequenced with immunoSEQ multiplex PCR; TCRdb's copy has only in-frame clones and lacks some. That table furnishes V, J and clone size, whereas the DNA furnished D and trimming. The profile shows about 220,000 clones, about 91% of them singletons. Between the trimmed V and J ends, which lost 6 bases and 7 bases, there was a span of 10 bases. Germline V gene data show CDR1 as DFQATT and CDR2 as SNEGSKA (reference sequence). This CDR3 spans 11 amino acids.

The TCR sequence derives from a woman between 35 and 50 years old with acute COVID-19. Sequenced input: PBMCs or T cells enriched from blood (not recorded which). The chain joins TRBV20-1 to TRBJ2-1; D is ambiguous. The CDR3 is CSARHGNEQFF. CDR3 sequence (DNA): TGCAGTGCCAGGCACGGTAATGAGCAGTTCTTC.